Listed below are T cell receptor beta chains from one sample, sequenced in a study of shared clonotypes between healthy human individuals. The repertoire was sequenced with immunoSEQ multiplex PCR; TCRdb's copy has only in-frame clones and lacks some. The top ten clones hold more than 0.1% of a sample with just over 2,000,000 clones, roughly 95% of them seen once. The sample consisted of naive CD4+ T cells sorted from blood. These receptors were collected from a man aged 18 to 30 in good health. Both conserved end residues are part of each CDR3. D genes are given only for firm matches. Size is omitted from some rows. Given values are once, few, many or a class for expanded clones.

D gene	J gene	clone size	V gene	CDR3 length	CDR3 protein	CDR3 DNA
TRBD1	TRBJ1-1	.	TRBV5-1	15	CASSLGQGPNTEAFF	TGCGCCAGCAGCCTCGGACAGGGACCGAACACTGAAGCTTTCTTT
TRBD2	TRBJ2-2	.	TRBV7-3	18	CASSPRTSGGTNTGELFF	TGTGCCAGCAGCCCCCGGACGAGCGGGGGGACCAACACCGGGGAGCTGTTTTTT
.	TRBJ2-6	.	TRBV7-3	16	CASSFLSISGANVLTF	TGTGCCAGCAGCTTTCTTTCAATCTCTGGGGCCAACGTCCTGACTTTC
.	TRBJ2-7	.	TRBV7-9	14	CASAMQGLSHEQYF	TGTGCCAGCGCCATGCAGGGGCTTTCCCACGAGCAGTACTTC
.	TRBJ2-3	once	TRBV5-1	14	CASSFRDPTDTQYF	TGCGCCAGCAGCTTCCGGGACCCCACAGATACGCAGTATTTT
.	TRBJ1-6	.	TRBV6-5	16	CASSYSRGTVNSPLHF	TGTGCCAGCAGTTACTCGAGAGGGACCGTTAATTCACCCCTCCACTTT
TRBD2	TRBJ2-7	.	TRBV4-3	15	CASSQGLAGVYEQYF	TGCGCCAGCAGCCAGGGACTAGCGGGAGTCTACGAGCAGTACTTC
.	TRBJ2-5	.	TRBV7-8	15	CASSVRRGPQETQYF	TGTGCCAGCAGCGTCCGCCGGGGGCCCCAAGAGACCCAGTACTTC
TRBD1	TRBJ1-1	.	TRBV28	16	CASRPPGGLMNTEAFF	TGTGCCAGCAGACCTCCAGGGGGCTTAATGAACACTGAAGCTTTCTTT
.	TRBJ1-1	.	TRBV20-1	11	CSARGGGRAFF	TGCAGTGCTAGAGGAGGGGGGCGAGCTTTCTTT
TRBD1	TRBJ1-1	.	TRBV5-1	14	CASSFGTENTEAFF	TGCGCCAGCAGCTTCGGGACAGAGAACACTGAAGCTTTCTTT
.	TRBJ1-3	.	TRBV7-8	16	CASSLAPAGTGNTIYF	TGTGCCAGCAGCTTAGCCCCGGCAGGGACCGGAAACACCATATATTTT
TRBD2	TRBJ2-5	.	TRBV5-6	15	CASSLVTSVQETQYF	TGTGCCAGCAGCTTGGTGACTAGCGTACAAGAGACCCAGTACTTC
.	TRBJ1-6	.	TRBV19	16	CASSIGSDGYNSPLHF	TGTGCCAGTAGTATAGGGTCGGATGGCTATAATTCACCCCTCCACTTT
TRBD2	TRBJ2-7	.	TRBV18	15	CASSPGASGSYEQYF	TGTGCCAGCTCACCCGGGGCTAGCGGGAGTTACGAGCAGTACTTC
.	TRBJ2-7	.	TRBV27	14	CASSLLQSSYEQYF	TGTGCCAGCAGCCTTCTTCAAAGCTCCTACGAGCAGTACTTC
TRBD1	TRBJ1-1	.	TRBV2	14	CASRDRGRGTEAFF	TGTGCCAGCAGGGACAGGGGGAGGGGAACTGAAGCTTTCTTT
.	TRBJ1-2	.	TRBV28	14	CASSLVGGDYGYTF	TGTGCCAGCAGTTTAGTAGGGGGAGACTATGGCTACACCTTC
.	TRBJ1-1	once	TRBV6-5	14	CASRNSGGGTEAFF	TGTGCCAGCAGGAACTCGGGTGGGGGCACTGAAGCTTTCTTT
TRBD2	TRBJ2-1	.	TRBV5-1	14	CASRALAGDNEQFF	TGCGCCAGCAGGGCCTTAGCGGGGGACAATGAGCAGTTCTTC
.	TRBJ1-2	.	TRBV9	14	CASSQWAANYGYTF	TGTGCCAGCAGCCAATGGGCCGCTAACTATGGCTACACCTTC
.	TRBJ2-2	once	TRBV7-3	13	CASSPLATGELFF	TGTGCCAGCAGCCCACTCGCTACCGGGGAGCTGTTTTTT
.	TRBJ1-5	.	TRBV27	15	CASSLSPLSNQPQHF	TGTGCCAGCAGTTTAAGTCCCCTTAGCAATCAGCCCCAGCATTTT
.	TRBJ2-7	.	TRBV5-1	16	CASSDHREPGRGGQYF	TGCGCCAGCAGCGATCACCGGGAACCGGGGAGAGGAGGGCAGTACTTC
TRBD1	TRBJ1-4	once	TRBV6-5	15	CASSYSSEGAGKLFF	TGTGCCAGCAGTTACTCGAGTGAGGGGGCGGGAAAACTGTTTTTT
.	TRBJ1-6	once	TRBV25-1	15	CASSEYGQGNSPLHF	TGTGCCAGCAGTGAATACGGGCAGGGAAATTCACCCCTCCACTTT
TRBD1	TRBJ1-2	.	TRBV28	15	CASTPRDRAGYGYTF	TGTGCCAGCACACCCCGGGACAGGGCCGGCTATGGCTACACCTTC
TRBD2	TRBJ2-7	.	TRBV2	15	CASKRLAGGSYEQYF	TGTGCCAGCAAAAGACTAGCGGGAGGTTCCTACGAGCAGTACTTC
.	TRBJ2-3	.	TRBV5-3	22	CARSSPGVRGRFGTQLTDTQYF	TGTGCCAGAAGCTCCCCAGGGGTGAGGGGCCGATTCGGGACACAACTTACAGATACGCAGTATTTT
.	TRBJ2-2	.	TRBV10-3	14	CAISESTASGELFF	TGTGCCATCAGTGAGTCGACGGCCTCCGGGGAGCTGTTTTTT
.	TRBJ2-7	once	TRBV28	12	CASSLIVSEQYF	TGTGCCAGCAGTTTAATCGTAAGCGAGCAGTACTTC
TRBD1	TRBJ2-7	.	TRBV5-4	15	CASSEGTGFPYEQYF	TGTGCCAGCAGCGAAGGGACAGGGTTCCCCTACGAGCAGTACTTC
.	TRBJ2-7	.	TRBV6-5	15	CASSRRGGVAYEQYF	TGTGCCAGCAGTAGACGGGGCGGGGTAGCCTACGAGCAGTACTTC
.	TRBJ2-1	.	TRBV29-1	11	CSALQLNEQFF	TGCAGCGCCCTGCAACTTAATGAGCAGTTCTTC
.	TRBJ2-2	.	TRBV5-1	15	CASSLAGKNTGELFF	TGCGCCAGCAGCTTGGCTGGGAAGAACACCGGGGAGCTGTTTTTT
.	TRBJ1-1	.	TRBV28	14	CASSGAVINTEAFF	TGTGCCAGCAGTGGGGCAGTGATTAACACTGAAGCTTTCTTT
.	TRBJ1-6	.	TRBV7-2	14	CASTRGEWDSPLHF	TGTGCCAGCACCCGTGGGGAGTGGGATTCACCCCTCCACTTT
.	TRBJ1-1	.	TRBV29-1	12	CSTGQGDTEAFF	TGCAGCACAGGGCAGGGTGACACTGAAGCTTTCTTT
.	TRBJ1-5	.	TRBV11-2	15	CASSYDSGSNQPQHF	TGTGCCAGCAGCTATGACAGCGGTAGCAATCAGCCCCAGCATTTT
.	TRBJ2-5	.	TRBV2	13	CASNRGQRETQYF	TGTGCCAGCAATAGGGGTCAAAGGGAGACCCAGTACTTC
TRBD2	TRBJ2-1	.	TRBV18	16	CASSRASTSGSDEQFF	TGTGCCAGCTCACGGGCCTCGACTAGCGGGAGTGATGAGCAGTTCTTC
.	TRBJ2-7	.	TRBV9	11	CASSGSCEQYF	TGTGCCAGCAGCGGATCCTGCGAGCAGTACTTC
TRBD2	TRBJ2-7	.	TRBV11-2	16	CASSPGRLAGAYEQYF	TGTGCCAGCAGCCCCGGTCGTCTAGCGGGAGCCTACGAGCAGTACTTC
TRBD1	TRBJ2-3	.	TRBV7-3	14	CASSRDRGSDTQYF	TGTGCCAGCAGCCGCGACAGGGGGTCAGATACGCAGTATTTT
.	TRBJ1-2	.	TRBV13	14	CASSLTAFPFGYTF	TGTGCCAGCAGCTTAACGGCATTCCCCTTTGGCTACACCTTC
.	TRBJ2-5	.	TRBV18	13	CASSPTGQETQYF	TGTGCCAGCTCACCAACAGGGCAGGAGACCCAGTACTTC
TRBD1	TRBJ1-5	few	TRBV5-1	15	CASSLYRGRNQPQHF	TGCGCCAGCAGCCTTTACAGGGGGCGAAATCAGCCCCAGCATTTT
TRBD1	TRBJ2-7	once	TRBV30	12	CAWGTARYEQYF	TGTGCCTGGGGGACAGCCAGGTACGAGCAGTACTTC
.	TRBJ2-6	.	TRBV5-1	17	CASSLRALISGANVLTF	TGCGCCAGCAGTCTGCGGGCCCTAATCTCTGGGGCCAACGTCCTGACTTTC
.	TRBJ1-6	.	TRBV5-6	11	CASSRDSPLHF	TGTGCCAGCAGCAGGGATTCACCCCTCCACTTT
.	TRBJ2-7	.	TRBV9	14	CASSGSGSPYEQYF	TGTGCCAGCAGCGGATCAGGTTCCCCCTACGAGCAGTACTTC